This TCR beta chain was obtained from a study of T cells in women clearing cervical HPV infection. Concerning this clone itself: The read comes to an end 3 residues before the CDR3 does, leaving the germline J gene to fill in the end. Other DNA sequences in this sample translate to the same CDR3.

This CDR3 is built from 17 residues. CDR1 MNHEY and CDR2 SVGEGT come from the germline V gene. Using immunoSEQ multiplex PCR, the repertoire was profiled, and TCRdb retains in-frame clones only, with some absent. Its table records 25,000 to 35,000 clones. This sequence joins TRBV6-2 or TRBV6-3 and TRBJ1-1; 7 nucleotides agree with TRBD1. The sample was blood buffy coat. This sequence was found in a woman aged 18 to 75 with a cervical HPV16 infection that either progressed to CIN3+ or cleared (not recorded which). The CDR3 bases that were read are TGTGCCAGCAGTTACTCGCTTTATTTGGCAGGGGGATGGGTA. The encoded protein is CASSYSLYLAGGWV. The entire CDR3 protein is CASSYSLYLAGGWVAFF.